This T cell receptor beta chain is from a study of control samples from healthy donors and cancer patients. Measured with immunoSEQ multiplex PCR; TCRdb has only the in-frame clones, and not every one. The table shows 53,000 or so clones, with roughly 87% occurring only once. This CDR3 contains 13 residues. Germline CDR1 is SQVTM and CDR2 is ANQGSEA. With 6 bases clipped from V and 3 bases from J, the junction kept 8 bases outside the gene matches. The chain carries TRBV29-1 and TRBJ2-7; 7 positions match TRBD1. The TCR originated in a man in his 60s with head and neck cancer. The sequenced sample was PBMCs. The CDR3 loop is CSVGTDLRYEQYF. The CDR3 DNA reads TGCAGCGTAGGGACAGATCTCCGCTACGAGCAGTACTTC.